This TCR beta chain was captured in a study of long-term antiretroviral therapy in people with HIV. This clone has only one observation. Researchers ran immunoSEQ v3.0 at survey level. Assay: immunoSEQ multiplex PCR; the TCRdb copy retains only in-frame clones and omits some. The sample lists 7,500 to 8,500 clones, 81% occurring once. United States facilities provided treatment to all participants with HIV. The TCR comes from a man aged 35 to 55 with HIV. Specimen: unsorted PBMCs, collected roughly 2.5 years before starting antiretroviral therapy.

In DNA form, the CDR3 reads TGCGCCAGCAGCCAAGATTTGCTGAACTACGAGCAGTACTTC. It specifies CASSQDLLNYEQYF. The chain has TRBV4-3 and TRBJ2-7; no definite D call. V was trimmed by 0 bases and J by 3 bases, leaving 9 bases between them. Germline V gene data show CDR1 as LGHNA and CDR2 as YSLEER. The CDR3 has 14 amino acids.